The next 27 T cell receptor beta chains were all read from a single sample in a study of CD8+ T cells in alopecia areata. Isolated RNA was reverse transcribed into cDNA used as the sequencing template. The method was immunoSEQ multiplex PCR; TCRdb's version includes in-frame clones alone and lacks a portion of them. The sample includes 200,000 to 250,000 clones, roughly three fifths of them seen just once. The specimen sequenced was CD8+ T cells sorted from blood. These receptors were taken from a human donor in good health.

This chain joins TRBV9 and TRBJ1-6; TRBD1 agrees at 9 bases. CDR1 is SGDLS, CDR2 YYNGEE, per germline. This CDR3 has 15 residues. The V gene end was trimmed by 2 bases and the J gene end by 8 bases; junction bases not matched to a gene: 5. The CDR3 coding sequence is TGTGCCAGCAGCGTCCACAGGGGGCAGGATTCACCCCTCCACTTT. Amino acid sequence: CASSVHRGQDSPLHF. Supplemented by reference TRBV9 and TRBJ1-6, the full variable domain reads DSGVTQTPKHLITATGQRVTLRCSPRSGDLSVYWYQQSLDQGLQFLIQYYNGEERAKGNILERFSAQQFPDLHSELNLSSLELGDSALYFCASSVHRGQDSPLHFGNGTRLTVT.

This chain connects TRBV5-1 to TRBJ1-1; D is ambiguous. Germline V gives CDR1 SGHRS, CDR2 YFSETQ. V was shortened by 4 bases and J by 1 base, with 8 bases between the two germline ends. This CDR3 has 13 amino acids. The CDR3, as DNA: TGCGCCAGCAGCGTGAAGGCGAACACTGAAGCTTTCTTT. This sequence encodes CASSVKANTEAFF.

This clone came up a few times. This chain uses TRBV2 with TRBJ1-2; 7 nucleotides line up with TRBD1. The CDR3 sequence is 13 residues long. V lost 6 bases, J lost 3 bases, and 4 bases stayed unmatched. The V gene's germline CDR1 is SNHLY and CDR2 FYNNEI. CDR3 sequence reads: CASRPGGDYGYTF. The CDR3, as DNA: TGTGCCAGCAGACCAGGGGGAGACTATGGCTACACCTTC.

CDR3 residues: CASSLGGTGPTEAFF. For the CDR3, the DNA is TGCGCCAGCAGCTTGGGCGGGACAGGGCCCACTGAAGCTTTCTTT. The rearrangement links TRBV5-1 to TRBJ1-1; 9 nucleotides line up with TRBD1. Germline values: CDR1 SGHRS, CDR2 YFSETQ. V lost 0 bases to trimming and J lost 4 bases; unmatched junction nucleotides: 4. The CDR3 length is 15 residues.

CDR3 nucleotide sequence: TGTGCCAGCAGCGCGGGACACTCGGGCTACGAGCAGTACTTC. Translated, it gives CASSAGHSGYEQYF. The V and J genes are TRBV9 and TRBJ2-7, with D possibly being TRBD1 (6 bases). CDR1 and CDR2 (germline): SGDLS, YYNGEE. There are 14 residues in the CDR3. The V and J ends lost 3 bases and 3 bases respectively, with 13 bases between them.

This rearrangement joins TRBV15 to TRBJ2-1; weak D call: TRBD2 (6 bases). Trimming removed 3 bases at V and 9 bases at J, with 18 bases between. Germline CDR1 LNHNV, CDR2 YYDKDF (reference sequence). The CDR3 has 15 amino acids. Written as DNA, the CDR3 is TGTGCCACCAGCAGCCATCGCGGGGCGCGGGGTGAGCAGTTCTTC. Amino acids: CATSSHRGARGEQFF.

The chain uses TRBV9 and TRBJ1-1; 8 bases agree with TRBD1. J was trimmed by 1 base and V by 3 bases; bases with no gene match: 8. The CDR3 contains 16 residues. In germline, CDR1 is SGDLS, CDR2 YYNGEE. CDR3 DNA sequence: TGTGCCAGCAGCGACCCGGGACAGGTTTCGAACACTGAAGCTTTCTTT. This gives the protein CASSDPGQVSNTEAFF. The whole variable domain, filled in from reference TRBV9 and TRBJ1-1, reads DSGVTQTPKHLITATGQRVTLRCSPRSGDLSVYWYQQSLDQGLQFLIQYYNGEERAKGNILERFSAQQFPDLHSELNLSSLELGDSALYFCASSDPGQVSNTEAFFGQGTRLTVV.

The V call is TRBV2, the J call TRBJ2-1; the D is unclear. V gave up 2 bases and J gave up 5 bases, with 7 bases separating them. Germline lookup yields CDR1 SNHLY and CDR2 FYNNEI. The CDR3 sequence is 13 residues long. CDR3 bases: TGTGCCAGCAGTGAATGGGTGGACAATGAGCAGTTCTTC. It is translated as CASSEWVDNEQFF.

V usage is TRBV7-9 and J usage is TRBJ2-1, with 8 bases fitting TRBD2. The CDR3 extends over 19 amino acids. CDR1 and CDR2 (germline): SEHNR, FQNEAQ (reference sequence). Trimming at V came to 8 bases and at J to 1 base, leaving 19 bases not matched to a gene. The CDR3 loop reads CASGPARGGQLGSYNEQFF. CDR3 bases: TGTGCCAGCGGTCCCGCCCGGGGGGGCCAATTGGGATCCTACAATGAGCAGTTCTTC.

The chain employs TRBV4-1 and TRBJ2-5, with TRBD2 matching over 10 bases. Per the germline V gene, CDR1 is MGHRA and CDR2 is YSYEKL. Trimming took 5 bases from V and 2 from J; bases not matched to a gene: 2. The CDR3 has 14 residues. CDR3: CASSASGGQETQYF. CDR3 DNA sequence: TGCGCCAGCAGCGCTAGCGGGGGTCAAGAGACCCAGTACTTC.

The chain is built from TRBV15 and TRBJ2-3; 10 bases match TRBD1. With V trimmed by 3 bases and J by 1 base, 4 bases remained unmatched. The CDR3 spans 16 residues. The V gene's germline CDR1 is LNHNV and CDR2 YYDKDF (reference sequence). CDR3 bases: TGTGCCACCAGCAGGGGAGGGACAGGGGGCACAGATACGCAGTATTTT. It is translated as CATSRGGTGGTDTQYF.

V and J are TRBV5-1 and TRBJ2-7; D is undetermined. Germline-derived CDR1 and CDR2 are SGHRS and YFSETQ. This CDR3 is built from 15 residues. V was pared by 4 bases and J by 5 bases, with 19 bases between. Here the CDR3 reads CASSPVGPATDEQYF. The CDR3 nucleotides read TGCGCCAGCAGCCCAGTTGGCCCTGCCACGGACGAGCAGTACTTC.

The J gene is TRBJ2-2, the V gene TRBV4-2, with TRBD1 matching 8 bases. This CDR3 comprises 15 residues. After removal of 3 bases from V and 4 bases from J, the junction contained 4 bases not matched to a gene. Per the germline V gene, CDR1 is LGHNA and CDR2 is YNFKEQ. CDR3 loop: CASSQEQGVTGELFF. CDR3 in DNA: TGTGCCAGCAGCCAGGAACAGGGGGTCACCGGGGAGCTGTTTTTT.

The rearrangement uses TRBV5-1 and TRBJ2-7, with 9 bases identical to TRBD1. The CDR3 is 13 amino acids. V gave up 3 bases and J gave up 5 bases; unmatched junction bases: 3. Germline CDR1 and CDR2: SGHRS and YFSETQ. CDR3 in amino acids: CASSWGQGDEQYF. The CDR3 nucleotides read TGCGCCAGCAGCTGGGGACAGGGAGACGAGCAGTACTTC.

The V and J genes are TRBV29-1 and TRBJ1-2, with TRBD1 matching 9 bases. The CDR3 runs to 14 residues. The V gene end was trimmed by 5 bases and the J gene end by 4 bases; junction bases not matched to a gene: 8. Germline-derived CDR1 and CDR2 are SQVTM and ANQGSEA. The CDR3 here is CSVPPGTGIYGYTF. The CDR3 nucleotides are TGCAGCGTTCCGCCCGGGACAGGGATCTATGGCTACACCTTC.

The CDR3 spells CASGSKSYTGELFF. In DNA, the CDR3 is TGTGCTAGTGGCTCAAAGAGCTACACCGGGGAGCTGTTTTTT. This chain connects TRBV12-5 to TRBJ2-2, with D unresolved. CDR1 LGHNT and CDR2 FRNRAP come from the germline V gene. Between the trimmed V and J ends, which lost 6 bases and 3 bases, there was a span of 11 bases. The length of the CDR3 is 14 residues. Looking up the rest from reference TRBV12-5 and TRBJ2-2 gives the full variable domain: DARVTQTPRHKVTEMGQEVTMRCQPILGHNTVFWYRQTMMQGLELLAYFRNRAPLDDSGMPKDRFSAEMPDATLATLKIQPSEPRDSAVYFCASGSKSYTGELFFGEGSRLTVL.

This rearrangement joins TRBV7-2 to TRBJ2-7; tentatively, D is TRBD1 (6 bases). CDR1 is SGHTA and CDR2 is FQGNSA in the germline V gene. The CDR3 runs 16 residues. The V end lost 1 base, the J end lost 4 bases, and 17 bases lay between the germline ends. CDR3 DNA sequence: TGTGCCAGCAGCTTAGTGGTGGGGGCGCCTAGGTACGAGCAGTACTTC. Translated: CASSLVVGAPRYEQYF.

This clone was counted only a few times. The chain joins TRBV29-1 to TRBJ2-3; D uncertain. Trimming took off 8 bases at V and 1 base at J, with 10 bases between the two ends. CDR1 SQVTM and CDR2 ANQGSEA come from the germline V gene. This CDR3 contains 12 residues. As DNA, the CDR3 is TGCAGCTTTCAGACCGGCACAGATACGCAGTATTTT. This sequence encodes CSFQTGTDTQYF.

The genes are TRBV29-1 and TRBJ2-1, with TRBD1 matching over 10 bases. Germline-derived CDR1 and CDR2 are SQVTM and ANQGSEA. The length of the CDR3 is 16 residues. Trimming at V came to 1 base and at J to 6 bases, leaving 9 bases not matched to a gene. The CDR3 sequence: CSVEVRGTGVSNEQFF. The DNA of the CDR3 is TGCAGCGTTGAAGTTAGGGGGACAGGGGTCTCCAATGAGCAGTTCTTC.

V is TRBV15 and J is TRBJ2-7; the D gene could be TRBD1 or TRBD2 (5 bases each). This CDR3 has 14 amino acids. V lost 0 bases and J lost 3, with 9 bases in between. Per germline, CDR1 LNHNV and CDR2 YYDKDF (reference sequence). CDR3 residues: CATSRDQGVYEQYF. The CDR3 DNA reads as TGTGCCACCAGCAGAGATCAGGGAGTCTACGAGCAGTACTTC.

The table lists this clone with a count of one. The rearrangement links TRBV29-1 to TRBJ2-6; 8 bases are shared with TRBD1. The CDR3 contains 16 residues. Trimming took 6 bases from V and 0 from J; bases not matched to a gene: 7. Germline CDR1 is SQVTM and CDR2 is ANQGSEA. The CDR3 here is CSVGDRQSSGANVLTF. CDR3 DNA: TGCAGCGTCGGGGACAGGCAAAGCTCTGGGGCCAACGTCCTGACTTTC.

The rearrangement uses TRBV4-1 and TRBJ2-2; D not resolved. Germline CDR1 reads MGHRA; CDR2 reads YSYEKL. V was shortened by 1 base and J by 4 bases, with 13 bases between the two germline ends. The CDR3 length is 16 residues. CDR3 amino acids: CASSQAIVVGTGELFF. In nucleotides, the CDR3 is TGCGCCAGCAGCCAAGCGATCGTAGTGGGCACCGGGGAGCTGTTTTTT.

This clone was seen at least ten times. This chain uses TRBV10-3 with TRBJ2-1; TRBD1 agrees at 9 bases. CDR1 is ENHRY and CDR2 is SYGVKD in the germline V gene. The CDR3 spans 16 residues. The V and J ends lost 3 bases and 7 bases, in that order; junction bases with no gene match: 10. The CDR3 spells CAISDPDRGDLNEQFF. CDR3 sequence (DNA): TGTGCCATCAGTGACCCCGACAGGGGGGATCTAAATGAGCAGTTCTTC.

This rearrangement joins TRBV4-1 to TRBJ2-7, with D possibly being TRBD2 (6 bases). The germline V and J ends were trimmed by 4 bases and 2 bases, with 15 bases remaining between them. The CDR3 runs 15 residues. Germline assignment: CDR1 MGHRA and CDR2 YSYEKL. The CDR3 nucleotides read TGCGCCAGCAGCCCCTTCGGGGCGGGGACCTACGAGCAGTACTTC. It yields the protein CASSPFGAGTYEQYF.

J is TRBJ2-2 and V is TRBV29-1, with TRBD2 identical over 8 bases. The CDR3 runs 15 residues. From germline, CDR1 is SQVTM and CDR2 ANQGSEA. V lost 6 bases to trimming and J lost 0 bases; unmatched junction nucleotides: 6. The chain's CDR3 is CSVVDGGANTGELFF. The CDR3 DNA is TGCAGCGTGGTAGACGGGGGGGCGAACACCGGGGAGCTGTTTTTT.

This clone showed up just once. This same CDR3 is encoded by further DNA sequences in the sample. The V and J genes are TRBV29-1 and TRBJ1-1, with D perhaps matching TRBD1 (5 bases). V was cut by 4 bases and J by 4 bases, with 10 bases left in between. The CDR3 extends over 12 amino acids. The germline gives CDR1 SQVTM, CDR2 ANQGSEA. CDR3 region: CSVGQGGTEAFF. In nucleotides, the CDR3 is TGCAGCGTTGGCCAGGGAGGCACTGAAGCTTTCTTT. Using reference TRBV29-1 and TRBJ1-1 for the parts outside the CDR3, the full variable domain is SAVISQKPSRDICQRGTSLTIQCQVDSQVTMMFWYRQQPGQSLTLIATANQGSEATYESGFVIDKFPISRPNLTFSTLTVSNMSPEDSSIYLCSVGQGGTEAFFGQGTRLTVV.

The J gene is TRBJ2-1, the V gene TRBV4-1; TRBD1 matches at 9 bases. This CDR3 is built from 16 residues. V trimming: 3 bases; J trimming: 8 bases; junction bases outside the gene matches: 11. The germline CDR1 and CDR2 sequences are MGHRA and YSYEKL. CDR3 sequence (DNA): TGCGCCAGCAGCCACCCCACAGGGGGCAGCGGCGATGAGCAGTTCTTC. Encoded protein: CASSHPTGGSGDEQFF.